This TCR beta chain is from a study of blood T cell repertoires in COVID-19. Study-level information: COVID-19 samples, acute and convalescent, were from the United States, Italy and Spain. In each case, the material was cDNA or gDNA derived from T cells, B-cell-depleted T cells, or PBMCs.

The germline V gene has CDR1 LNHDA and CDR2 SQIVND (reference sequence). Trimming took 4 bases from V and 7 from J, leaving 14 bases between them. This CDR3 comprises 14 residues. In the original processing: Researchers report that nucleated cell counts were estimated from reference gene primer amplification. The repertoire was sequenced with immunoSEQ multiplex PCR; TCRdb's copy has only in-frame clones and lacks some. V and J calls and clone size follow that table, whereas D and trimming were derived from the DNA. The repertoire holds under 110,000 clones, with 91% as singletons. The V call is TRBV19, the J call TRBJ2-1; D not resolved. The sequence was obtained from a man aged 45-65 years with acute or convalescent COVID-19. Sequencing input: peripheral blood. CDR3 in DNA: TGTGCCAGTAGTACCCCGGGTCGACGGAATGAGCAGTTCTTC. Protein product: CASSTPGRRNEQFF.